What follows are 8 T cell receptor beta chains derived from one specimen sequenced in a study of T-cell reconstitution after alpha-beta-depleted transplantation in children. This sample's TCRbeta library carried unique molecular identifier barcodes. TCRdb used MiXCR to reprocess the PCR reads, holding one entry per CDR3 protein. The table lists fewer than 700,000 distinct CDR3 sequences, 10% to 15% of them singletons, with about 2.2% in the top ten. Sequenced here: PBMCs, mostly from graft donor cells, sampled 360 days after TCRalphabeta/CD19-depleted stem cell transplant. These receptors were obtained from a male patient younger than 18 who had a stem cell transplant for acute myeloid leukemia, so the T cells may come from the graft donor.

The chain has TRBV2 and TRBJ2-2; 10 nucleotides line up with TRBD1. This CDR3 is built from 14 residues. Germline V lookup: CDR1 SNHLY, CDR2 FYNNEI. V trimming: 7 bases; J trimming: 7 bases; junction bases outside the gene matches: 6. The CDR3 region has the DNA TGTGCCAGCATGACCGGGACAGGGGTCGGGGAGCTGTTTTTT. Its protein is CASMTGTGVGELFF. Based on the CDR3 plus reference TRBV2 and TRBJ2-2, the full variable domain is EPEVTQTPSHQVTQMGQEVILRCVPISNHLYFYWYRQILGQKVEFLVSFYNNEISEKSEIFDDQFSVERPDGSNFTLKIRSTKLEDSAMYFCASMTGTGVGELFFGEGSRLTVL.

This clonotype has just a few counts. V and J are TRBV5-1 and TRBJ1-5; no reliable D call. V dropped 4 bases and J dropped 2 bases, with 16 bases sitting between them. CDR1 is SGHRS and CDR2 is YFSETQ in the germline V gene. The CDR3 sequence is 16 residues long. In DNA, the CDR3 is TGCGCCAGCAGCCCCGTCCCGGTAACAGGCAATCAGCCCCAGCATTTT. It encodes CASSPVPVTGNQPQHF. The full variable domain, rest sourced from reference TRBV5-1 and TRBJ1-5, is KAGVTQTPRYLIKTRGQQVTLSCSPISGHRSVSWYQQTPGQGLQFLFEYFSETQRNKGNFPGRFSGRQFSNSRSEMNVSTLELGDSALYLCASSPVPVTGNQPQHFGDGTRLSIL.

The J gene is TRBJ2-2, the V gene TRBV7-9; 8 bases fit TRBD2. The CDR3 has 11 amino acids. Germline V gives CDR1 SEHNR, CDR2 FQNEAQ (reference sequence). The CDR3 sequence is CSGSGTGELFF. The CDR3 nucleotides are TGTAGCGGGAGTGGTACCGGGGAGCTGTTTTTT.

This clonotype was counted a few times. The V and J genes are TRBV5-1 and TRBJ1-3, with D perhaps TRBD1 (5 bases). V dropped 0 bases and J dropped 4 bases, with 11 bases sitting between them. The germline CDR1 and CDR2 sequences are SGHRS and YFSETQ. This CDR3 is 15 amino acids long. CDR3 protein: CASSLGGAGGNTIYF. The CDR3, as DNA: TGCGCCAGCAGCTTGGGGGGCGCGGGAGGAAACACCATATATTTT.

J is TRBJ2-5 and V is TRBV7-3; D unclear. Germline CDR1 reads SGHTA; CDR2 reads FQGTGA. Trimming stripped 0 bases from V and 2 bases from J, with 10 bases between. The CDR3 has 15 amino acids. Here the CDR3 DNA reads TGTGCCAGCAGCTTAACCTCCTTATCTCAAGAGACCCAGTACTTC. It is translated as CASSLTSLSQETQYF.

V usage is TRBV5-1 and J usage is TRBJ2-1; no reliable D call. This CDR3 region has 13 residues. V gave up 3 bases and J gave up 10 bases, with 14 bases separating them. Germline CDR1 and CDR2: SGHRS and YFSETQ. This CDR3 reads CASSSPPGGEQFF. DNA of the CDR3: TGCGCCAGCAGCTCACCCCCAGGTGGAGAGCAGTTCTTC.

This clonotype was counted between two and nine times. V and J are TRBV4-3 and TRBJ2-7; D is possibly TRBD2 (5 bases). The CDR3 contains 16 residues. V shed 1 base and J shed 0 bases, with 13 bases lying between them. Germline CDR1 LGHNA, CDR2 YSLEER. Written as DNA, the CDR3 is TGCGCCAGCAGCCAAGGACGGGGTACCTTCTCCTACGAGCAGTACTTC. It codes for CASSQGRGTFSYEQYF.

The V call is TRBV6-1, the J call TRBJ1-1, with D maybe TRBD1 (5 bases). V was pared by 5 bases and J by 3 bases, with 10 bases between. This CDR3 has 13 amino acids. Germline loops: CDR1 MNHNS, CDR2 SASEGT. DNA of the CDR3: TGTGCCAGCAGTCGGGACGGATACACTGAAGCTTTCTTT. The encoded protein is CASSRDGYTEAFF.